Shown below are 32 T cell receptor beta chains from a single sample sequenced in a study of molecular identifiers for immune sequencing clone quantification. TCRdb processed the PCR reads anew with MiXCR; each CDR3 protein has one entry. The sample holds 97,000 or so distinct CDR3 sequences; about 32% are singletons and the top ten take less than 10%. Material: naive CD8+ T cells from blood, with Jurkat cell RNA spiked in. The sample's subset: FACS-sorted CD8+CD4-CCR7+CD45RA+ naive T cells. The receptor source for this set is a human donor in good health. Some libraries in this study had Jurkat cell RNA spiked in.

Comment on this clonotype: One end of the junction fails to match germline, which may point to a read error. This chain links TRBV19 with TRBJ2-3; D remains ambiguous. The CDR3 consists of 14 residues. CDR1 and CDR2 (germline): LNHDA, SQIVND (reference sequence). The CDR3 DNA reads as TGTGCCGGTAGTATGGATTACCTCACAGATACGCAGTATTTT. Translation: CAGSMDYLTDTQYF.

This clonotype was recorded at least ten times. The chain recombines TRBV6-5 with TRBJ1-5; D may be TRBD1 (5 bases). V gave up 5 bases and J gave up 9 bases, with 8 bases separating them. The germline gives CDR1 MNHEY, CDR2 SVGAGI. CDR3 length: 11 residues. The CDR3 here is CASSDSLPQHF. CDR3 nucleotide sequence: TGTGCCAGCAGTGACAGCCTGCCCCAGCATTTT.

This clonotype was recorded a few times. V and J are TRBV19 and TRBJ1-1; tentatively, D is TRBD1 (5 bases). Between the trimmed V and J ends, which lost 3 bases and 5 bases, there was a span of 13 bases. The CDR3 runs to 14 residues. The germline V gene has CDR1 LNHDA and CDR2 SQIVND (reference sequence). The CDR3 loop is CASSITGGNTEAFF. The CDR3 coding sequence is TGTGCCAGTAGTATCACGGGGGGTAATACTGAAGCTTTCTTT.

This clonotype has a count of ten or more. The rearrangement links TRBV7-6 to TRBJ2-3; no clear D gene. Trimming removed 5 bases from V and 3 bases from J, with 3 bases in between. Germline CDR1 and CDR2: SGHVS and FNYEAQ. The CDR3 totals 11 residues. The chain's CDR3 is CASSMTDTQYF. Written as DNA, the CDR3 is TGTGCCAGCAGCATGACAGATACGCAGTATTTT.

This clonotype appeared a few times. This chain joins TRBV4-1 and TRBJ1-1; maybe TRBD1 (5 bases). Germline V gives CDR1 MGHRA, CDR2 YSYEKL. The V end was cut by 7 bases, the J end by 8 bases, with 23 bases between. The CDR3 is 15 residues long. CDR3 coding DNA: TGCGCCAGCAAACCTCCCTTTAGGGGTGTCAGCGAAGCTTTCTTT. This encodes CASKPPFRGVSEAFF.

CDR3 coding DNA: TGTGCCAGCAGTAATCATTTCGGGGCAGTCCTAAGCTTGGATGAAAAACTGTTTTTT. Amino acid sequence: CASSNHFGAVLSLDEKLFF. This chain joins TRBV28 and TRBJ1-4; weak D call: TRBD1 (5 bases). The V end was cut by 5 bases, the J end by 6 bases, with 28 bases between. The CDR3 runs 19 residues. The germline gives CDR1 MDHEN, CDR2 SYDVKM.

The sample holds a few counts of this clonotype. The gene calls are TRBV9 and TRBJ1-4; D gene unclear. The CDR3 length is 12 residues. Germline CDR1 reads SGDLS; CDR2 reads YYNGEE. V lost 5 bases, J lost 7 bases, and 9 bases lay in between. The CDR3 reads CASSDGGEKLFF. In nucleotides, the CDR3 is TGTGCCAGCAGTGACGGTGGTGAAAAACTGTTTTTT.

Points on this clonotype: A much larger clone differs from this one at a single base, so this may be a read error. The chain has TRBV7-2 and TRBJ2-3; TRBD2 might be the D (6 bases). Germline CDR1 is SGHTA and CDR2 is FQGNSA. This CDR3 spans 15 amino acids. The CDR3: CASSLDPGSTDMQYF. The CDR3 coding sequence is TGTGCCAGCAGCTTAGATCCCGGGAGCACAGATATGCAGTATTTT. The complete variable domain, with remaining parts taken from reference TRBV7-2 and TRBJ2-3, reads GAGVSQSPSNKVTEKGKDVELRCDPISGHTALYWYRQSLGQGLEFLIYFQGNSAPDKSGLPSDRFSAERTGGSVSTLTIQRTQQEDSAVYLCASSLDPGSTDMQYFGPGTRLTVL.

At least ten counts were recorded for this clonotype. This sequence joins TRBV7-2 and TRBJ2-3, with 13 bases matching TRBD2. The V gene end was trimmed by 5 bases and the J gene end by 0 bases; junction bases not matched to a gene: 11. The germline V gene encodes CDR1 SGHTA and CDR2 FQGNSA. This CDR3 has 19 amino acids. The CDR3 region is CASSTPGTSGMTSTDTQYF. Here the CDR3 DNA reads TGTGCCAGCAGCACCCCCGGGACTAGCGGGATGACTAGCACAGATACGCAGTATTTT.

J is TRBJ2-3 and V is TRBV28; D gene ambiguous. CDR3 size: 16 residues. CDR1 and CDR2 from the germline V gene are MDHEN and SYDVKM. The V and J ends lost 6 bases and 2 bases respectively, with 18 bases between them. The CDR3 here is CASRPSDQPYTDTQYF. CDR3 DNA sequence: TGTGCCAGCAGGCCCTCGGACCAGCCCTACACAGATACGCAGTATTTT. The full variable domain, completed using reference TRBV28 and TRBJ2-3, is DVKVTQSSRYLVKRTGEKVFLECVQDMDHENMFWYRQDPGLGLRLIYFSYDVKMKEKGDIPEGYSVSREKKERFSLILESASTNQTSMYLCASRPSDQPYTDTQYFGPGTRLTVL.

This clonotype was seen at least ten times. The chain has TRBV5-1 and TRBJ2-1; a weak D match, TRBD1 (6 bases). The CDR3 contains 14 residues. Germline V gene data show CDR1 as SGHRS and CDR2 as YFSETQ. Deletions cut 4 bases from V and 0 bases from J, with 8 bases between. In nucleotides, the CDR3 is TGCGCCAGCAGCATGGACAGCTCCTACAATGAGCAGTTCTTC. It is translated as CASSMDSSYNEQFF.

This clonotype appeared many times. This sequence joins TRBV9 and TRBJ2-3; tentative D call: TRBD1 (5 bases). This CDR3 has 16 amino acids. V was trimmed by 0 bases and J by 4 bases, leaving 15 bases between them. Germline CDR1 and CDR2: SGDLS and YYNGEE. The CDR3 bases are TGTGCCAGCAGCGTAGAGCAGGGTGGTTCGGCAGATACGCAGTATTTT. This codes for CASSVEQGGSADTQYF. Complete variable domain (other parts from reference TRBV9 and TRBJ2-3): DSGVTQTPKHLITATGQRVTLRCSPRSGDLSVYWYQQSLDQGLQFLIQYYNGEERAKGNILERFSAQQFPDLHSELNLSSLELGDSALYFCASSVEQGGSADTQYFGPGTRLTVL.

This clonotype was recorded at least ten times. The V and J genes are TRBV4-3 and TRBJ2-3, with TRBD1 as a possible D gene (6 bases). Germline CDR1 reads LGHNA; CDR2 reads YSLEER. The CDR3 totals 15 residues. V gave up 4 bases and J gave up 4 bases, with 15 bases separating them. The DNA for the CDR3 is TGCGCCAGCAGCCGCGGACAGAAAGGGGCAGATACGCAGTATTTT. This translates into CASSRGQKGADTQYF.

This chain links TRBV12-3 or TRBV12-4 with TRBJ1-4, with D possibly TRBD1 on 6 matching bases. This CDR3 spans 16 amino acids. V lost 1 base and J 7 bases, leaving 16 bases between the germline ends. CDR3 sequence reads: CASSLERSGEGEKLFF. CDR3 bases: TGTGCCAGCAGTTTAGAACGGTCAGGGGAGGGTGAAAAACTGTTTTTT.

This clonotype came up a few times. The chain recombines TRBV5-4 with TRBJ2-7, with 9 bases aligning to TRBD2. V lost 3 bases, J lost 6 bases, and 16 bases stayed unmatched. This CDR3 region has 17 residues. The germline gives CDR1 SGHNT, CDR2 YYREEE (reference sequence). CDR3: CASSSGLAIPPSAEQYF. The CDR3 region has the DNA TGTGCCAGCAGCTCGGGACTAGCAATCCCCCCGAGCGCCGAGCAGTACTTC.

J is TRBJ1-5 and V is TRBV19, with D possibly TRBD1 on 5 matching bases. This CDR3 spans 15 amino acids. Germline loops: CDR1 LNHDA, CDR2 SQIVND (reference sequence). Deletions cut 2 bases from V and 3 bases from J, with 11 bases between. Here the CDR3 reads CASSIWGVNNQPQHF. CDR3 nucleotides: TGTGCCAGTAGTATATGGGGGGTAAACAATCAGCCCCAGCATTTT.

There are many counts of this clonotype. J is TRBJ2-7 and V is TRBV6-5; no clear D gene. Germline CDR1 and CDR2: MNHEY and SVGAGI. Trimming left V 3 bases short and J 2 bases short, with 14 bases between. The CDR3 sequence is 15 residues long. CDR3 coding DNA: TGTGCCAGCAGTTATTCAGGATGGGGTGCCTACGAGCAGTACTTC. Protein sequence: CASSYSGWGAYEQYF.

With respect to this clonotype: It is likely a read error, because the conserved phenylalanine at the end of the CDR3 is missing. This rearrangement joins TRBV7-8 to TRBJ2-5; D may be TRBD1 or TRBD2 (5 bases each). Germline V gene data show CDR1 as SGHVS and CDR2 as FQNEAQ. The V end lost 4 bases, the J end lost 9 bases, and 18 bases lay between the germline ends. This CDR3 comprises 14 residues. CDR3 coding DNA: TGTGCCAGCAGCTATTCTTACGGGGCGCCCCCCCAGTACATC. Translation: CASSYSYGAPPQYI.

The rearrangement links TRBV28 to TRBJ2-1; maybe TRBD2 (6 bases). The V gene lost 2 bases and the J gene lost 4 bases, with 9 bases spanning the gap. Per germline, CDR1 MDHEN and CDR2 SYDVKM. This CDR3 has 14 residues. The CDR3 nucleotides read TGTGCCAGCAGTTTAAGGGAGGAATACAATGAGCAGTTCTTC. Translation: CASSLREEYNEQFF.

The chain joins TRBV12-3 or TRBV12-4 to TRBJ1-3; D is unclear. The CDR3 length is 15 residues. Trimming took off 4 bases at V and 4 bases at J, with 14 bases between the two ends. This CDR3 is CASSSPGPVGNTIYF. CDR3 in DNA: TGTGCCAGCAGTTCCCCCGGGCCGGTAGGAAACACCATATATTTT.

To note about this clonotype: The conserved closing phenylalanine or tryptophan is absent in this CDR3, likely reflecting a read error. The chain's CDR3 is CASSFPSGPSTDTQYY. DNA for the CDR3: TGTGCCAGCAGCTTCCCTAGCGGACCCAGCACAGATACGCAGTATTAT. The rearrangement links TRBV7-9 to TRBJ2-3; 7 bases are shared with TRBD2. J gave up 0 bases and V 3 bases, and 6 bases lay outside the gene matches. CDR1 and CDR2 (germline): SEHNR, FQNEAQ (reference sequence). The length of the CDR3 is 16 residues.

This clonotype has more than one count but fewer than ten. The rearrangement uses TRBV13 and TRBJ2-7, with 7 bases aligning to TRBD1. V was pared by 4 bases and J by 2 bases, with 8 bases of the junction left unmatched. In germline, CDR1 is PRHDT, CDR2 FYEKMQ (reference sequence). The CDR3 totals 15 residues. The CDR3, as DNA: TGTGCCAGCAGCTCCCGGACAGGAATTACCTACGAGCAGTACTTC. Its translation is CASSSRTGITYEQYF.

This clonotype was detected ten times or more. This chain connects TRBV7-8 to TRBJ2-7; D remains unclear. V shed 3 bases and J shed 2 bases, with 5 bases lying between them. This CDR3 region has 12 residues. CDR1 SGHVS and CDR2 FQNEAQ come from the germline V gene. The CDR3 DNA is TGTGCCAGCAGCTTGGTCCCCTACGAGCAGTACTTC. This sequence encodes CASSLVPYEQYF.

This sequence joins TRBV19 and TRBJ2-1, with a tentative D call TRBD1 (5 bases). Germline V lookup: CDR1 LNHDA, CDR2 SQIVND (reference sequence). The V end was cut by 5 bases, the J end by 3 bases, with 8 bases between. The CDR3 covers 13 residues. CDR3 bases: TGTGCCAGTAGTTTAGGACACTACAATGAGCAGTTCTTC. Encoded protein: CASSLGHYNEQFF.

V usage is TRBV2 and J usage is TRBJ2-3; 11 bases map to TRBD2. The germline V gene has CDR1 SNHLY and CDR2 FYNNEI. V shed 8 bases, J shed 2 bases, and the junction held 6 bases outside the gene matches. This CDR3 comprises 15 residues. CDR3 DNA sequence: TGTGCCAGCCGGGGGACTAGCGGATACACAGATACGCAGTATTTT. It specifies CASRGTSGYTDTQYF.

Remarks on this clonotype: A read error may produce the germline difference seen at one junction end. V gene TRBV2 combines with J gene TRBJ2-7; the match to TRBD1 covers 8 bases. The CDR3 runs 15 residues. From germline, CDR1 is SNHLY and CDR2 FYNNEI. In DNA form, the CDR3 reads TGTGGCAGCAGTGAAGACAGGGGACCTCCCTACGAGCAGTACTTC. It is translated as CGSSEDRGPPYEQYF.

V and J are TRBV6-2 or TRBV6-3 and TRBJ2-2; no clear D. V lost 4 bases and J 9 bases, leaving 6 bases between the germline ends. Germline values: CDR1 MNHEY, CDR2 SVGEGT. The CDR3 has 11 amino acids. For the CDR3, the DNA is TGTGCCAGCAGTTTCCTGCGGGAGCTGTTTTTT. Encoded protein: CASSFLRELFF.

The V call is TRBV9, the J call TRBJ2-5; 9 bases match TRBD1. This CDR3 is 15 amino acids long. Germline V gene lookup returns CDR1 SGDLS and CDR2 YYNGEE. The V and J ends lost 3 bases and 5 bases, in that order; junction bases with no gene match: 8. The CDR3 nucleotides are TGTGCCAGCAGCGGTTATGGGACAGGGTCCGAGACCCAGTACTTC. Its protein is CASSGYGTGSETQYF.

This clonotype showed up many times. The CDR3 DNA is TGTGCCAGCAGCTTAGAATGGTCGGCACAAGAGACCCAGTACTTC. Translation gives CASSLEWSAQETQYF. This chain connects TRBV7-6 to TRBJ2-5, with D unclear. CDR1 is SGHVS, CDR2 FNYEAQ, per germline. The V gene lost 1 base and the J gene lost 2 bases, with 11 bases spanning the gap. The CDR3 is made up of 15 amino acids.

This clonotype showed up many times. The chain has TRBV12-3 or TRBV12-4 and TRBJ2-1; D not resolved. Trimming shortened V by 5 bases and J by 1 base, and 9 bases separated the two germline ends. The CDR3 is 14 residues long. The CDR3 here is CASSLTGSYNEQFF. The DNA of the CDR3 is TGTGCCAGCAGTCTTACCGGGTCCTACAATGAGCAGTTCTTC.

Points on this clonotype: The germline gene is not matched at one end of the junction; a read error may be the cause. The chain couples TRBV9 to TRBJ2-5; weak D call: TRBD2 (5 bases). The germline gives CDR1 SGDLS, CDR2 YYNGEE. The CDR3 sequence is 14 residues long. CDR3 nucleotides: TGTGTCAGCAGCGGATGGAGGTCCCAAGAGACCCAGTACTTC. Amino acid sequence: CVSSGWRSQETQYF.

This clonotype was seen more than once but under ten times. The genes are TRBV2 and TRBJ2-5, with D possibly matching TRBD2 (5 bases). Trimming removed 11 bases from V and 5 bases from J, with 21 bases in between. The germline CDR1 and CDR2 sequences are SNHLY and FYNNEI. The CDR3 contains 14 residues. The CDR3 loop is CAQPPTTRVETQYF. The CDR3 bases are TGTGCCCAGCCCCCCACGACGCGGGTGGAGACCCAGTACTTC.